One sample yielded the 30 T cell receptor beta chains listed below, sequenced in a study of blood T cell repertoires in COVID-19. The repertoire was sequenced with immunoSEQ multiplex PCR; TCRdb's copy has only in-frame clones and lacks some. The sample has 200,000 to 300,000 clones; roughly 88% are singletons. What was sequenced was peripheral blood. The source is a man between 40 and 49 years old who had recovered from COVID-19.

The chain has TRBV6-2 or TRBV6-3 and TRBJ2-7; TRBD1 matches 9 bases. Germline CDR1 reads MNHEY; CDR2 reads SVGEGT. V was pared by 4 bases and J by 5 bases, with 9 bases of the junction left unmatched. The CDR3 has 15 residues. For the CDR3, the DNA is TGTGCCAGCAGTTCCCCCGGGACAGGGAGCCACGAGCAGTACTTC. Translation gives CASSSPGTGSHEQYF.

The chain combines TRBV4-1 with TRBJ1-6; TRBD1 aligns across 10 bases. The CDR3 covers 16 residues. After removal of 2 bases from V and 10 bases from J, the junction contained 8 bases not matched to a gene. Germline assignment: CDR1 MGHRA and CDR2 YSYEKL. The CDR3 bases are TGCGCCAGCAGCCAACCGGGACAGGGGAAAGGGTCACCCCTCCACTTT. Residues: CASSQPGQGKGSPLHF.

The gene calls are TRBV5-1 and TRBJ2-3; D might be TRBD2 (6 bases). Per germline, CDR1 SGHRS and CDR2 YFSETQ. Between the trimmed V and J ends, which lost 3 bases and 1 base, there was a span of 18 bases. The CDR3 has 17 amino acids. CDR3 protein: CASSSPPTGSGTDTQYF. Here the CDR3 DNA reads TGCGCCAGCAGCTCCCCGCCGACCGGGAGCGGCACAGATACGCAGTATTTT. The full variable domain, its missing parts supplied by reference TRBV5-1 and TRBJ2-3, is KAGVTQTPRYLIKTRGQQVTLSCSPISGHRSVSWYQQTPGQGLQFLFEYFSETQRNKGNFPGRFSGRQFSNSRSEMNVSTLELGDSALYLCASSSPPTGSGTDTQYFGPGTRLTVL.

This sequence joins TRBV6-4 and TRBJ1-1; 7 nucleotides match TRBD1. With V trimmed by 2 bases and J by 1 base, 7 bases remained unmatched. CDR1 and CDR2 (germline): MRHNA, SNTAGT. This CDR3 region has 16 residues. The CDR3 DNA follows: TGTGCCAGCAGTGACCCAAGGGGGCCGGGGAACACTGAAGCTTTCTTT. Amino acid sequence: CASSDPRGPGNTEAFF.

The sample holds one count of this clone. The V call is TRBV7-9, the J call TRBJ1-5, with 8 bases that match TRBD1. This CDR3 is 17 amino acids long. J gave up 5 bases and V 5 bases, and 14 bases lay outside the gene matches. Germline V lookup: CDR1 SEHNR, CDR2 FQNEAQ (reference sequence). CDR3 DNA sequence: TGTGCCAGCAGCAACCTATACCTAGACAGGGGAGATCAGCCCCAGCATTTT. This codes for CASSNLYLDRGDQPQHF.

V usage is TRBV11-2 and J usage is TRBJ2-2, with D tentatively TRBD2 (5 bases). The germline V and J ends were trimmed by 5 bases and 4 bases, with 17 bases remaining between them. There are 16 residues in the CDR3. CDR1 is SGHAT, CDR2 FQNNGV, per germline. CDR3: CASSPSPRVRTGELFF. In nucleotides, the CDR3 is TGTGCCAGCAGCCCTAGCCCGCGGGTTCGCACCGGGGAGCTGTTTTTT.

The chain couples TRBV5-4 to TRBJ1-4, with D tentatively TRBD1 (5 bases). This CDR3 spans 19 amino acids. With 0 bases removed from V and 5 bases from J, the gap between germline ends came to 23 bases. The V gene's germline CDR1 is SGHNT and CDR2 YYREEE (reference sequence). In nucleotides, the CDR3 is TGTGCCAGCAGCTTGGTAAACCGCCAGGCAGCGGGGGAGAATGAAAAACTGTTTTTT. It is translated as CASSLVNRQAAGENEKLFF.

This clone was observed a single time. J is TRBJ2-3 and V is TRBV30; possible D gene TRBD2, 7 bases. Trimming shortened V by 1 base and J by 4 bases, and 15 bases separated the two germline ends. CDR1 is GTSNPN, CDR2 SVGIG, per germline (reference sequence). The CDR3 length is 15 residues. CDR3 DNA: TGTGCCTGGAGTGGGCAGGGGAGCGGGGCAGATACGCAGTATTTT. Translation: CAWSGQGSGADTQYF.

The genes are TRBV5-1 and TRBJ2-2; 8 positions agree with TRBD1. The germline V gene has CDR1 SGHRS and CDR2 YFSETQ. J was trimmed by 3 bases and V by 0 bases; bases with no gene match: 1. This CDR3 comprises 15 residues. CDR3 region: CASSLDRGDTGELFF. For the CDR3, the DNA is TGCGCCAGCAGCTTGGACAGGGGGGACACCGGGGAGCTGTTTTTT.

This chain links TRBV24-1 with TRBJ1-6; D may be TRBD1 (5 bases). The CDR3 spans 17 residues. The ends were cut back, 3 bases at V and 3 bases at J, with 14 bases in the middle. The germline CDR1 and CDR2 sequences are KGHDR and SFDVKD. CDR3 in amino acids: CATSDQRQKIYNSPLHF. In nucleotides, the CDR3 is TGTGCCACCAGTGATCAAAGACAGAAAATCTATAATTCACCCCTCCACTTT.

V is TRBV6-5 and J is TRBJ2-7; 8 bases fit TRBD2. The CDR3 contains 14 residues. V trimming: 4 bases; J trimming: 2 bases; junction bases outside the gene matches: 4. Germline lookup yields CDR1 MNHEY and CDR2 SVGAGI. The CDR3 DNA follows: TGTGCCAGCAGTTTTGAGCGGGGGACCTACGAGCAGTACTTC. Protein product: CASSFERGTYEQYF.

The gene calls are TRBV2 and TRBJ2-7; TRBD2 aligns across 7 bases. There are 17 residues in the CDR3. The V gene's germline CDR1 is SNHLY and CDR2 FYNNEI. With 2 bases clipped from V and 2 bases from J, the junction kept 12 bases outside the gene matches. The CDR3 spells CASSEYIQTSLTYEQYF. The CDR3 bases are TGTGCCAGCAGTGAATATATTCAGACTAGCTTAACCTACGAGCAGTACTTC. Drawing the rest from reference TRBV2 and TRBJ2-7, the complete variable domain is EPEVTQTPSHQVTQMGQEVILRCVPISNHLYFYWYRQILGQKVEFLVSFYNNEISEKSEIFDDQFSVERPDGSNFTLKIRSTKLEDSAMYFCASSEYIQTSLTYEQYFGPGTRLTVT.

V usage is TRBV6-5 and J usage is TRBJ2-3; D is possibly TRBD2 (6 bases). Germline-derived CDR1 and CDR2 are MNHEY and SVGAGI. This CDR3 comprises 14 residues. The V end was cut by 8 bases, the J end by 0 bases, with 12 bases between. The DNA of the CDR3 is TGTGCCAGCGGAGAGCGGGCCAGCACAGATACGCAGTATTTT. Protein sequence: CASGERASTDTQYF.

The chain links TRBV11-2 to TRBJ2-7; no clear D gene. The ends were cut back, 2 bases at V and 4 bases at J, with 3 bases in the middle. CDR3 length equals 11 residues. The germline gives CDR1 SGHAT, CDR2 FQNNGV. CDR3 nucleotides: TGTGCCAGCAGCTTACAGTACGAGCAGTACTTC. This encodes CASSLQYEQYF.

This clone has a count of ten or more. The chain links TRBV6-5 to TRBJ2-7, with TRBD2 matching 7 bases. Per the germline V gene, CDR1 is MNHEY and CDR2 is SVGAGI. V was pared by 6 bases and J by 6 bases, with 11 bases of the junction left unmatched. The CDR3 runs to 14 residues. The CDR3 DNA is TGTGCCAGCAGGGGCGGGGAGGGCGTCGGCGAGCAGTACTTC. As protein: CASRGGEGVGEQYF.

This clone was seen more than once but under ten times. This rearrangement joins TRBV29-1 to TRBJ2-7, with a possible D match to TRBD2 (7 bases). Germline CDR1 is SQVTM and CDR2 is ANQGSEA. The V gene lost 4 bases and the J gene lost 5 bases, with 18 bases spanning the gap. This CDR3 is built from 14 residues. The CDR3 nucleotides read TGCAGCGTTGTGGGGGGGCGATATGCAGACGAGCAGTACTTC. As protein: CSVVGGRYADEQYF.

V gene TRBV30 combines with J gene TRBJ2-2; TRBD2 agrees at 14 bases. The V and J ends lost 2 bases and 5 bases, in that order; junction bases with no gene match: 7. Germline loops: CDR1 GTSNPN, CDR2 SVGIG (reference sequence). This CDR3 has 17 residues. The DNA of the CDR3 is TGTGCCTGGAGTAGACTAGCGGGAGGGCCGGGGACCGGGGAGCTGTTTTTT. It specifies CAWSRLAGGPGTGELFF.

The V gene is TRBV30, the J gene TRBJ2-1, with D uncertain. CDR1 is GTSNPN and CDR2 is SVGIG in the germline V gene (reference sequence). V was clipped by 1 base and J by 4 bases, with 17 bases between them. This CDR3 comprises 16 residues. The CDR3 region is CAWSGTSLSEYNEQFF. CDR3 sequence (DNA): TGTGCCTGGAGTGGTACATCCCTAAGCGAGTACAATGAGCAGTTCTTC.

V usage is TRBV28 and J usage is TRBJ2-5; 7 bases map to TRBD1. The trim removed 6 bases at V and 5 bases at J, leaving 9 bases unmatched. The CDR3 is made up of 14 amino acids. Germline V gene sequence: CDR1 MDHEN, CDR2 SYDVKM. CDR3 sequence reads: CASSPGQSKETQYF. The DNA for the CDR3 is TGTGCCAGCAGCCCGGGACAGTCAAAGGAGACCCAGTACTTC.

The gene calls are TRBV7-2 and TRBJ2-2; 7 bases align to TRBD2. The CDR3 is made up of 14 amino acids. Germline V CDR1 and CDR2: SGHTA, FQGNSA. V lost 2 bases, J lost 6 bases, and 3 bases stayed unmatched. CDR3 in DNA: TGTGCCAGCAGCTTATGGACTAGAGCCGGGGAGCTGTTTTTT. Encoded protein: CASSLWTRAGELFF.

Here the CDR3 DNA reads TGTGCCAGCAGTCGAACGTGGCTAGCGGGAGGCGGGGAGCTGTTTTTT. This codes for CASSRTWLAGGGELFF. The genes are TRBV6-6 and TRBJ2-2; 11 nucleotides match TRBD2. J gave up 7 bases and V 5 bases, and 9 bases lay outside the gene matches. Germline V CDR1 and CDR2: MNHNY, SVGAGI (reference sequence). The CDR3 consists of 16 residues.

V is TRBV5-1 and J is TRBJ2-5, with a tentative D call TRBD2 (5 bases). CDR1 SGHRS and CDR2 YFSETQ come from the germline V gene. This CDR3 is 13 amino acids long. The V gene lost 3 bases and the J gene lost 2 bases, with 8 bases spanning the gap. The CDR3 is CASSSGFQETQYF. The CDR3 region has the DNA TGCGCCAGCAGCTCGGGGTTTCAAGAGACCCAGTACTTC.

The genes are TRBV3-1 (or the pseudogene TRBV3-2) and TRBJ1-1, with 9 nucleotides matching TRBD1. V trimming: 1 base; J trimming: 11 bases; junction bases outside the gene matches: 8. Germline values: CDR1 LGHDT, CDR2 YNNKEL (reference sequence). The CDR3 has 14 amino acids. CDR3 sequence: CASSQVRQGGTAFF. CDR3 nucleotide sequence: TGTGCCAGCAGCCAAGTCCGACAGGGGGGGACGGCTTTCTTT.

The chain has TRBV3-1 (or the pseudogene TRBV3-2) and TRBJ2-1, with 7 bases matching TRBD1. This CDR3 contains 21 residues. With V trimmed by 2 bases and J by 5 bases, 24 bases remained unmatched. Looked up from germline, CDR1 is LGHDT and CDR2 is YNNKEL (reference sequence). The CDR3 nucleotides are TGTGCCAGCAGCCAAAGTCGTTGGGGACAGACGGATCCCCCCACCGACAATGAGCAGTTCTTC. This encodes CASSQSRWGQTDPPTDNEQFF.

This clone was recorded a few times. The chain carries TRBV5-8 and TRBJ2-1; 12 bases map to TRBD2. The CDR3 sequence is 16 residues long. Germline lookup yields CDR1 SGHTS and CDR2 YDEGEE. J was trimmed by 8 bases and V by 1 base; bases with no gene match: 7. CDR3 loop: CASSLIGASGRDEQFF. In DNA, the CDR3 is TGTGCCAGCAGCTTGATAGGGGCTAGCGGGAGGGATGAGCAGTTCTTC.

This rearrangement joins TRBV7-9 to TRBJ2-7; tentatively, D is TRBD1 (6 bases). V dropped 2 bases and J dropped 2 bases, with 19 bases sitting between them. This CDR3 has 17 amino acids. The germline CDR1 and CDR2 sequences are SEHNR and FQNEAQ (reference sequence). Here the CDR3 reads CASSLQTGTRGTYEQYF. The CDR3 DNA follows: TGTGCCAGCAGCTTACAAACCGGGACAAGGGGCACCTACGAGCAGTACTTC.

CDR3 protein: CASSLGVAGLSTDTQYF. The CDR3 DNA reads as TGTGCCAGCAGCTTAGGGGTGGCAGGGCTTAGCACAGATACGCAGTATTTT. The rearrangement uses TRBV7-9 and TRBJ2-3; a possible D gene is TRBD1 (5 bases). The CDR3 extends over 17 amino acids. Germline V gene sequence: CDR1 SEHNR, CDR2 FQNEAQ (reference sequence). V was cut by 1 base and J by 0 bases, with 14 bases left in between.

The gene calls are TRBV6-2 or TRBV6-3 and TRBJ2-2; 8 nucleotides match TRBD2. The V gene's germline CDR1 is MNHEY and CDR2 SVGEGT. Germline trimming cut 6 bases from V and 6 bases from J; bases unmatched to any gene: 9. The CDR3 runs 15 residues. This CDR3 reads CASSSPGGLAGELFF. In nucleotides, the CDR3 is TGTGCCAGCAGCTCCCCGGGGGGGTTGGCCGGGGAGCTGTTTTTT.

Here the CDR3 reads CASSPGQGSINEQFF. The CDR3 region has the DNA TGTGCCAGCTCACCGGGACAGGGTTCGATAAATGAGCAGTTCTTC. The J gene is TRBJ2-1, the V gene TRBV18; 9 positions match TRBD1. The ends lost 3 bases at V and 7 bases at J; junction bases unmatched: 7. The CDR3 extends over 15 amino acids. Per the germline V gene, CDR1 is KGHSH and CDR2 is LQKENI.

J is TRBJ2-2 and V is TRBV10-3, with 7 bases fitting TRBD2. The CDR3 runs 16 residues. The germline V gene has CDR1 ENHRY and CDR2 SYGVKD. J lost 0 bases, V lost 1 base, and 2 bases had no gene match. The CDR3 DNA sequence: TGTGCCATCAGTGAGTTCGGGACTACGAACACCGGGGAGCTGTTTTTT. This encodes CAISEFGTTNTGELFF.